The rows below give T cell receptor beta chains drawn from one sample of a study of Ad26.COV2.S vaccination and SARS-CoV-2 variants. Assay: immunoSEQ multiplex PCR; the TCRdb copy retains only in-frame clones and omits some. The table records 380,000 or so clones, roughly 80% of them present only once. Sequenced here: peripheral blood, sampled in a trial of Ad26.COV2.S vaccine versus placebo. The receptors stem from a person aged 18-60 years who received the Ad26.COV2.S COVID-19 vaccine or a placebo. Each CDR3 is given with its conserved first and last residue. D genes are given only for firm matches. Rows give clone size only sometimes, using once, few, many, or a class for an expanded clone.

D: TRBD2; V: TRBV5-1; size: -; J: TRBJ2-7; CDR3: CASSWAGGPTHEQYF; DNA: TGCGCCAGCAGCTGGGCGGGAGGGCCGACCCACGAGCAGTACTTC
D: -; V: TRBV15; size: -; J: TRBJ1-1; CDR3: CATSRDGRVAFF; DNA: TGTGCCACCAGCAGAGATGGGAGGGTAGCTTTCTTT
D: -; V: TRBV12-3/TRBV12-4; size: -; J: TRBJ1-5; CDR3: CASTKGRGQPQHF; DNA: TGTGCCAGCACCAAAGGCAGGGGTCAGCCCCAGCATTTT
D: -; V: TRBV19; size: few; J: TRBJ1-4; CDR3: CASSMWMATNEKLFF; DNA: TGTGCCAGTAGTATGTGGATGGCAACTAATGAAAAACTGTTTTTT
D: -; V: TRBV27; size: -; J: TRBJ2-3; CDR3: CASSLWGGPPYLGAQYF; DNA: TGTGCCAGCAGTTTATGGGGGGGGCCCCCCTATCTAGGGGCGCAGTATTTT
D: -; V: TRBV27; size: -; J: TRBJ1-1; CDR3: CASSLYLPGGKAFF; DNA: TGTGCCAGCAGCCTTTATTTACCGGGGGGGAAAGCTTTCTTT
D: -; V: TRBV3-1/TRBV3-2; size: -; J: TRBJ2-7; CDR3: CASGSPYEQYF; DNA: TGTGCCAGCGGTAGTCCCTACGAGCAGTACTTC
D: -; V: TRBV4-2; size: -; J: TRBJ2-3; CDR3: CASGTGPDTQYF; DNA: TGTGCCAGCGGAACAGGTCCGGATACGCAGTATTTT
D: TRBD2; V: TRBV2; size: -; J: TRBJ2-3; CDR3: CASSLAGHSTDTQYF; DNA: TGTGCCAGCAGTCTAGCGGGGCACAGCACAGATACGCAGTATTTT
D: -; V: TRBV18; size: -; J: TRBJ1-1; CDR3: CASSPLAGNTEAFF; DNA: TGTGCCAGCTCACCCCTGGCAGGGAACACTGAAGCTTTCTTT
D: -; V: TRBV11-2; size: -; J: TRBJ2-7; CDR3: CASSLDSGATYEQYF; DNA: TGTGCCAGCAGCTTAGATTCGGGGGCCACCTACGAGCAGTACTTC
D: -; V: TRBV19; size: -; J: TRBJ2-1; CDR3: CASTAQGPSSYNEQFF; DNA: TGTGCCAGTACCGCTCAGGGGCCGAGCTCCTACAATGAGCAGTTCTTC
D: -; V: TRBV5-1; size: -; J: TRBJ2-4; CDR3: CASRLGTENIQYF; DNA: TGCGCCAGCAGATTAGGGACGGAAAACATTCAGTACTTC
D: -; V: TRBV5-1; size: -; J: TRBJ1-2; CDR3: CASSLDIGSGSYGYTF; DNA: TGCGCCAGCAGCTTGGATATCGGATCAGGTTCCTATGGCTACACCTTC
D: -; V: TRBV19; size: -; J: TRBJ1-1; CDR3: CASRRPGSEAFF; DNA: TGTGCCAGTAGACGTCCCGGGTCTGAAGCTTTCTTT
D: TRBD2; V: TRBV11-3; size: -; J: TRBJ2-1; CDR3: CASSYPGLAVEQFF; DNA: TGTGCCAGCAGCTACCCAGGACTAGCCGTTGAGCAGTTCTTC
D: -; V: TRBV10-2; size: -; J: TRBJ2-7; CDR3: CASSESWGSKYEQYF; DNA: TGCGCCAGCAGTGAGAGTTGGGGGAGTAAGTACGAGCAGTACTTC
D: TRBD1; V: TRBV30; size: -; J: TRBJ1-5; CDR3: CAWSRTGGGNQPQHF; DNA: TGTGCCTGGTCCCGGACAGGGGGAGGCAATCAGCCCCAGCATTTT
D: TRBD1; V: TRBV5-1; size: -; J: TRBJ1-3; CDR3: CASSLTGQAGNTIYF; DNA: TGCGCCAGCAGCTTGACGGGACAGGCTGGAAACACCATATATTTT
D: -; V: TRBV4-1; size: -; J: TRBJ1-3; CDR3: CASSPGGGYSGNTIYF; DNA: TGCGCCAGCAGCCCGGGGGGGGGCTACTCTGGAAACACCATATATTTT
D: -; V: TRBV9; size: -; J: TRBJ2-5; CDR3: CASSSGQETQYF; DNA: TGTGCCAGCAGCTCCGGCCAAGAGACCCAGTACTTC
D: TRBD1; V: TRBV4-1; size: few; J: TRBJ1-2; CDR3: CASSQAVDRANYGYTF; DNA: TGCGCCAGCAGCCAAGCGGTCGACAGGGCTAACTATGGCTACACCTTC
D: -; V: TRBV9; size: -; J: TRBJ2-6; CDR3: CASSVISGANVLTF; DNA: TGTGCCAGCAGCGTCATCTCTGGGGCCAACGTCCTGACTTTC
D: -; V: TRBV2; size: few; J: TRBJ1-2; CDR3: CASRGRTVLSRASNYGYTF; DNA: TGTGCCAGCAGGGGTAGGACAGTTCTCTCGAGGGCTTCTAACTATGGCTACACCTTC
D: -; V: TRBV5-6; size: -; J: TRBJ1-2; CDR3: CASNWALGRLAYGYTF; DNA: TGTGCCAGCAATTGGGCGCTAGGACGACTTGCCTATGGCTACACCTTC
D: -; V: TRBV28; size: -; J: TRBJ2-5; CDR3: CASSLSGGAGETQYF; DNA: TGTGCCAGCAGCCTCAGCGGCGGGGCTGGGGAGACCCAGTACTTC
D: -; V: TRBV2; size: few; J: TRBJ2-7; CDR3: CASTPASYEQYF; DNA: TGTGCCAGCACACCTGCCTCCTACGAGCAGTACTTC
D: -; V: TRBV7-2; size: -; J: TRBJ2-7; CDR3: CASSRDRSYEQYF; DNA: TGTGCCAGCAGCCGGGACCGTTCCTACGAGCAGTACTTC
D: -; V: TRBV20-1; size: -; J: TRBJ2-3; CDR3: CSAPHGDTQYF; DNA: TGCAGTGCCCCCCACGGGGATACGCAGTATTTT
D: -; V: TRBV5-1; size: few; J: TRBJ1-3; CDR3: CASSTWGTGNTIYF; DNA: TGCGCCAGCAGCACCTGGGGGACTGGAAACACCATATATTTT
D: TRBD1; V: TRBV28; size: -; J: TRBJ1-1; CDR3: CASIWGGGGNTEAFF; DNA: TGTGCCAGCATCTGGGGAGGGGGCGGGAACACTGAAGCTTTCTTT
D: TRBD1; V: TRBV29-1; size: -; J: TRBJ2-1; CDR3: CSAGQGFYNEQFF; DNA: TGCAGCGCTGGACAGGGGTTTTACAATGAGCAGTTCTTC
D: -; V: TRBV30; size: -; J: TRBJ2-1; CDR3: CAWRSGNYNEQFF; DNA: TGTGCCTGGCGCAGCGGAAATTACAATGAGCAGTTCTTC
D: -; V: TRBV6-5; size: -; J: TRBJ2-7; CDR3: CASSYSRGQPYEQYF; DNA: TGTGCCAGCAGCTACTCAAGGGGCCAACCTTACGAGCAGTACTTC
D: TRBD1; V: TRBV19; size: -; J: TRBJ2-7; CDR3: CASSMPSWTGVHEQYF; DNA: TGTGCCAGTAGTATGCCCTCCTGGACAGGGGTCCACGAGCAGTACTTC
D: TRBD2; V: TRBV6-2/TRBV6-3; size: -; J: TRBJ2-5; CDR3: CASSDLGLAGRETQYF; DNA: TGTGCCAGCAGCGATTTGGGACTAGCGGGAAGAGAGACCCAGTACTTC
D: TRBD2; V: TRBV11-3; size: -; J: TRBJ2-1; CDR3: CASSLEGLANEQFF; DNA: TGTGCCAGCAGCTTAGAGGGACTAGCCAATGAGCAGTTCTTC
D: -; V: TRBV7-9; size: -; J: TRBJ2-1; CDR3: CASSPPQTGTQNEQFF; DNA: TGTGCCAGCAGCCCCCCCCAAACGGGGACTCAAAATGAGCAGTTCTTC
D: TRBD1; V: TRBV5-1; size: -; J: TRBJ2-1; CDR3: CASSLSDRGSGEQFF; DNA: TGCGCCAGCAGCTTGTCCGACAGGGGGAGTGGTGAGCAGTTCTTC
D: -; V: TRBV5-1; size: -; J: TRBJ2-5; CDR3: CASSGGIGETQYF; DNA: TGCGCCAGCAGCGGGGGAATAGGAGAGACCCAGTACTTC